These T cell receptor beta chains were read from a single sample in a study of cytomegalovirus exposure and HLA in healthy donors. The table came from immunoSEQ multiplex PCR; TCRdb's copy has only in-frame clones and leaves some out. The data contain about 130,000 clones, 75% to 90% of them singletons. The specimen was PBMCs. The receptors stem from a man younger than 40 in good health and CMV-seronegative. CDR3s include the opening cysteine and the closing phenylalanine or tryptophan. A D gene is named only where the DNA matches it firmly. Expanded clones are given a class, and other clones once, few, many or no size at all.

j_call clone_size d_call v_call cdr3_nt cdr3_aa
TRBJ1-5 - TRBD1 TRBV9 TGTGCCAGCAGCACGGGACAGGGAAACCAGCCCCAGAATTTT CASSTGQGNQPQNF
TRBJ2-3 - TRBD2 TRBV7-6 TGTGCCAGCAGCCAGAGCAGGACTAGCGGTATCACAGATACGCAGTATTTT CASSQSRTSGITDTQYF
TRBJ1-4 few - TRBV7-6 TGTGCCAGCAGCCGAGGCGGGGGGCTGTTTTTT CASSRGGGLFF
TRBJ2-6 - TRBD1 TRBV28 TGTGCCAGCAGCCCCCGGACAGGGGCAATTAACGTCCTGACTTTC CASSPRTGAINVLTF
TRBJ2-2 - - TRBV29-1 TGCAGCGTTGATGGCAGGGTTGCCGGGGAGCTGTTTTTT CSVDGRVAGELFF
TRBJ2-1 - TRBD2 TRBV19 TGTGCCAGTAGTATGGGGCGGGGGGGTTACAATGAGCAGTTCTTC CASSMGRGGYNEQFF
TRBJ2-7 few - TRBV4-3 TGCGCCAGCAGCCAAGGAGCGATACTGGGGCTGTACGAGCAGTACTTC CASSQGAILGLYEQYF
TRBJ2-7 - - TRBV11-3 TGTGCCAGCAGCCTAGACAGCTCCTACGAGCAGTACTTC CASSLDSSYEQYF
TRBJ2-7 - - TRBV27 TGTGCCAGCAGTCCCCAGGTTTCCTACGAGCAGTACTTC CASSPQVSYEQYF
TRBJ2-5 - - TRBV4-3 TGCGCCAGCAGCCAAGAGAGGACGGCAGGGGAGACCCAGTACTTC CASSQERTAGETQYF
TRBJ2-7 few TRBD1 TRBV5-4 TGTGCCAGCAGCTCCGGGACAGGGTATCTCTACGAGCAGTACTTC CASSSGTGYLYEQYF
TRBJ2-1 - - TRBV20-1 TGCAGCCCTAGGCGGTTCAATGAGCAGTTCTTC CSPRRFNEQFF
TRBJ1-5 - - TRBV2 TGTGCCAGCAGTGAAGCTGGAGGCAATCAGCCCCAGCATTTT CASSEAGGNQPQHF
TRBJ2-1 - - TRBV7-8 TGTGCCAGCAGCTTACCCCCCAGCGGTTCTTACAATGAGCAGTTCTTC CASSLPPSGSYNEQFF
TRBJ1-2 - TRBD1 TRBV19 TGTGCCAGTAGCTCATTCACCGGGACAGGGTATGGCTACACCTTC CASSSFTGTGYGYTF
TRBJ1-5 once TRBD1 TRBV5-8 TGTGCCAGCAGCTTGGGGACAGGGCCGTATAGCAATCAGCCCCAGCATTTT CASSLGTGPYSNQPQHF
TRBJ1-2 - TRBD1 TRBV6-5 TGTGCCAGCAGGACACAGGGGTTGGCCTATGGCTACACCTTC CASRTQGLAYGYTF
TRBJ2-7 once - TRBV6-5 TGTGCCAGCAGTCAACGGACGGCGGGCTACGAGCAGTACTTC CASSQRTAGYEQYF
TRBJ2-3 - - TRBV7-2 TGTGCCAGCAGCGTCGACTACACAGATACGCAGTATTTT CASSVDYTDTQYF
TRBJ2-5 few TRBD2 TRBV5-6 TGTGCCAGCAGCCGAGAGGGAGGGATGAGAGAGACCCAGTACTTC CASSREGGMRETQYF
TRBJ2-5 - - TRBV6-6 TGTGCCAGCAGTTACTCGCGGGAGACCCAGTACTTC CASSYSRETQYF
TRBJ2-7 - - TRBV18 TGTGCCAGCTCACTAGGGGACGAGCAGTACTTC CASSLGDEQYF
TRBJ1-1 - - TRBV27 TGTGCCAGCAGTTTATCAGGGGATTACACTGAAGCTTTCTTT CASSLSGDYTEAFF
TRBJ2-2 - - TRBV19 TGTGCCAGTAGTATCACTACGCGGGGCACCGGGGAGCTGTTTTTT CASSITTRGTGELFF
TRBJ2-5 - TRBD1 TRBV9 TGTGCCAGCAGACGGGACAGCGAAGAGACCCAGTACTTC CASRRDSEETQYF
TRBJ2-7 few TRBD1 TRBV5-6 TGTGCCAGCAGCTCCCGGGACAGGGGCAACGAGCAGTACTTC CASSSRDRGNEQYF
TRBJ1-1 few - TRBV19 TGTGCCAGTAGTTCGCAGTCCAACACTGAAGCTTTCTTT CASSSQSNTEAFF
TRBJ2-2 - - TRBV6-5 TGTGCCAGCAGTTATACCTCGGGACATATCCACGGGGAGCTGTTTTTT CASSYTSGHIHGELFF
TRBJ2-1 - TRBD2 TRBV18 TGTGCCAGCTCACCAGAGCGGGAGTGGAATGAGCAGTTCTTC CASSPEREWNEQFF
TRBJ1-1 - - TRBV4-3 TGCGCCAGCAGCCAAGCTCAGGTTCTCGGCACTGAAGCTTTCTTT CASSQAQVLGTEAFF
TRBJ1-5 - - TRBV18 TGTGCCAGCTCATCCGAGGGCTTGTATCAGCCCCAGCATTTT CASSSEGLYQPQHF
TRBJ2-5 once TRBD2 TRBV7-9 TGTGCCAGCAGCTCCACCGGGACTAGCGGAAAAGAGACCCAGTACTTC CASSSTGTSGKETQYF
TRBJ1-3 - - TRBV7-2 TGTGCCAGCAGCTTCGGGAACACCATATATTTT CASSFGNTIYF
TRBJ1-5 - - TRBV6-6 TGTGCCAGCAGTTACGGTTCGGGTATCGGTCAGCCCCAGCATTTT CASSYGSGIGQPQHF
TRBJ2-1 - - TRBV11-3 TGTGCCAGCAGCTTAGCATTAGCGGCAGGGGGACACAATGAGCAGTTCTTC CASSLALAAGGHNEQFF
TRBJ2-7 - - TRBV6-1 TGTGCCAGCAGTGAAGCTCGCGGGCCTCCCTACGAGCAGTACTTC CASSEARGPPYEQYF
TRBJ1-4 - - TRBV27 TGTGCCAGCAGGGCCGGGACATCAGAAAAACTGTTTTTT CASRAGTSEKLFF
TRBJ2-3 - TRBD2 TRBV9 TGTGCCAGCAGTAGCGGGAGGGCCGGTGGTACAGATACGCAGTATTTT CASSSGRAGGTDTQYF
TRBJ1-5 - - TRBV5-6 TGTGCCAGCAGCTTGAACAGACACAACAATCAGCCCCAGCATTTT CASSLNRHNNQPQHF
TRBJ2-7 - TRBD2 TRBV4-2 TGTGCCAGCAGCCAAGCTCGGGGACTAGGGGCGGGGGAGCAGTACTTC CASSQARGLGAGEQYF
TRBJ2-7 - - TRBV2 TGTGCCAGCGTCAGCGCTGCCTACGAGCAGTACTTC CASVSAAYEQYF
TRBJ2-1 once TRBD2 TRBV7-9 TGTGCCAGCAGCTTACTAGCGGGAGTTTATTTTGGGTACAATGAGCAGTTCTTC CASSLLAGVYFGYNEQFF
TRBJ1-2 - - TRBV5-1 TGCGCCAGCAGCTTGTCGTCCGGCTACACCTTC CASSLSSGYTF
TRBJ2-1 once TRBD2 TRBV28 TGTGCCAGCAGTCCCACTAGCGGGAGAGGGGACAATGAGCAGTTCTTC CASSPTSGRGDNEQFF
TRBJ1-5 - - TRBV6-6 TGTGCCAGCACCCCGACAGGTGCCTTTAATCAGCCCCAGAATTTT CASTPTGAFNQPQNF
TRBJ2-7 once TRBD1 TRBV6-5 TGTGCCATTCACCGGGACAGGGGGACCTACGAGCAGTACTTC CAIHRDRGTYEQYF
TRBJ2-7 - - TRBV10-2 TGCGCCAGCAGTGATAGCGGTGAGCAGTACTTC CASSDSGEQYF